The 29 T cell receptor beta chains in this list originate from one sample, sequenced in a study of graft-versus-host responses after intestinal transplantation. These TCRs are of unknown antigen specificity. TCRdb's table, derived via immunoSEQ multiplex PCR, lists solely in-frame clones and lacks some. The table shows roughly 120,000 clones, with about 92% occurring only once. The sample consisted of unstimulated CD4+ T cells sorted from spleen or lymph node cells, taken before transplant. Receptors were obtained from a human donor who was the organ donor for an intestinal transplant.

The chain has TRBV6-1 and TRBJ1-2; no reliable D call. Trimming removed 3 bases at V and 3 bases at J, with 14 bases between. The CDR3 totals 15 residues. CDR1 MNHNS and CDR2 SASEGT come from the germline V gene. The CDR3 bases are TGTGCCAGCAGTGACCACGGACGGGAGGACTATGGCTACACCTTC. This codes for CASSDHGREDYGYTF.

Here the CDR3 DNA reads TGTGCCAGCAGCACCGGACTACCAACCTACAATGAGCAGTTCTTC. Amino acids: CASSTGLPTYNEQFF. V gene TRBV6-6 combines with J gene TRBJ2-1, with a weak D call TRBD2 (6 bases). Trimming took 6 bases from V and 2 from J, leaving 14 bases between them. The CDR3 has 15 amino acids. The germline gives CDR1 MNHNY, CDR2 SVGAGI (reference sequence).

The rearrangement joins TRBV4-3 to TRBJ1-3; D is perhaps TRBD1 (5 bases). Germline assignment: CDR1 LGHNA and CDR2 YSLEER. Deletions cut 4 bases from V and 4 bases from J, with 35 bases between. The CDR3 is 22 amino acids. The CDR3 region is CASSPYPPKTDAQKREGNTIYF. The CDR3 DNA sequence: TGCGCCAGCAGCCCATATCCACCGAAGACAGACGCCCAGAAGAGGGAAGGAAACACCATATATTTT.

This chain links TRBV6-6 with TRBJ1-1; TRBD1 might be the D (6 bases). Germline V gene data show CDR1 as MNHNY and CDR2 as SVGAGI (reference sequence). Between the trimmed V and J ends, which lost 4 bases and 2 bases, there was a span of 11 bases. The CDR3 spans 14 residues. The CDR3 sequence is CASSSGHVNTEAFF. The CDR3 DNA follows: TGTGCCAGCAGTTCGGGACACGTAAACACTGAAGCTTTCTTT.

This clone has just a few counts. The chain recombines TRBV28 with TRBJ2-1, with a tentative D call TRBD1 (7 bases). Germline loops: CDR1 MDHEN, CDR2 SYDVKM. This CDR3 spans 14 amino acids. The V end was cut by 7 bases, the J end by 2 bases, with 12 bases between. CDR3 bases: TGTGCCAGCATTCCAGGGGGGCCCTACAATGAGCAGTTCTTC. Protein: CASIPGGPYNEQFF.

This rearrangement joins TRBV18 to TRBJ2-2; 8 bases are a match to TRBD2. The CDR3 is 17 residues long. Germline CDR1 KGHSH, CDR2 LQKENI. Unmatched junction bases numbered 10, after V lost 3 bases and J lost 4 bases. The CDR3 spells CASSPQPSGSVTGELFF. DNA for the CDR3: TGTGCCAGCTCACCCCAGCCGAGCGGGAGCGTCACCGGGGAGCTGTTTTTT.

The V and J genes are TRBV2 and TRBJ2-5, with D possibly being TRBD1 or TRBD2 (5 bases each). Germline loops: CDR1 SNHLY, CDR2 FYNNEI. The CDR3 runs to 14 residues. Trimming stripped 6 bases from V and 1 base from J, with 12 bases between. CDR3 bases: TGTGCCAGCAGGGACACTAGAGGCCAAGAGACCCAGTACTTC. This codes for CASRDTRGQETQYF.

This clone came up a few times. The V gene is TRBV7-9, the J gene TRBJ2-1, with a tentative D call TRBD1 (5 bases). Germline V gene lookup returns CDR1 SEHNR and CDR2 FQNEAQ (reference sequence). This CDR3 is built from 11 residues. V was pared by 11 bases and J by 10 bases, with 15 bases between. The CDR3 loop is CAANRFGEQFF. For the CDR3, the DNA is TGTGCCGCCAACAGGTTCGGGGAGCAGTTCTTC.

The V gene is TRBV7-2, the J gene TRBJ2-7, with 10 positions matching TRBD2. The CDR3 contains 15 residues. Per germline, CDR1 SGHTA and CDR2 FQGNSA. The junction had 6 bases not matched to a gene; V was cut back by 1 base and J by 6 bases. CDR3 sequence: CASSLGPAGGREQYF. CDR3 bases: TGTGCCAGCAGCTTAGGTCCAGCGGGAGGGCGCGAGCAGTACTTC.

The V and J genes are TRBV5-8 and TRBJ1-4; 9 nucleotides match TRBD1. Looked up from germline, CDR1 is SGHTS and CDR2 is YDEGEE. This CDR3 spans 14 amino acids. V gave up 4 bases and J gave up 9 bases; unmatched junction bases: 7. CDR3 sequence (DNA): TGTGCCAGCAGCCTGGACAGGGGACTAAAAAAACTGTTTTTT. As protein: CASSLDRGLKKLFF.

The chain combines TRBV5-4 with TRBJ1-2; TRBD1 agrees at 8 bases. Germline-derived CDR1 and CDR2 are SGHNT and YYREEE (reference sequence). V trimming: 5 bases; J trimming: 3 bases; junction bases outside the gene matches: 6. The CDR3 covers 14 residues. CDR3 protein: CASSGQGADYGYTF. Here the CDR3 DNA reads TGTGCCAGCAGTGGTCAGGGGGCGGACTATGGCTACACCTTC.

The genes are TRBV5-1 and TRBJ2-5; 11 bases map to TRBD1. The CDR3 sequence is 15 residues long. Germline V gene sequence: CDR1 SGHRS, CDR2 YFSETQ. V was clipped by 7 bases and J by 4 bases; unmatched bases: 9. CDR3 in DNA: TGCGCCAGCCGCGAGTCGGGGACAGGGGGAGAGACCCAGTACTTC. This translates into CASRESGTGGETQYF.

The rearrangement joins TRBV6-5 to TRBJ1-2, with 7 bases lining up with TRBD1. V lost 6 bases to trimming and J lost 2 bases; unmatched junction nucleotides: 6. Germline CDR1 and CDR2: MNHEY and SVGAGI. There are 14 residues in the CDR3. The CDR3 DNA follows: TGTGCCAGCAGGACGACAGGGAGAAACTATGGCTACACCTTC. It yields the protein CASRTTGRNYGYTF.

The chain joins TRBV15 to TRBJ2-5; D unresolved. The germline V gene has CDR1 LNHNV and CDR2 YYDKDF (reference sequence). The V and J ends lost 1 base and 7 bases respectively, with 16 bases between them. The CDR3 is 15 amino acids. The CDR3 nucleotides read TGTGCCACCAGCAGAGTGGTCACAGACCCAGGGACCCAGTACTTC. Residues: CATSRVVTDPGTQYF.

The rearrangement links TRBV13 to TRBJ1-2, with D tentatively TRBD1 (6 bases). This CDR3 contains 13 residues. V was cut by 4 bases and J by 2 bases, with 8 bases left in between. CDR1 and CDR2 (germline): PRHDT, FYEKMQ (reference sequence). The DNA for the CDR3 is TGTGCCAGCAGCTCACAGGGAAACTATGGCTACACCTTC. It translates to CASSSQGNYGYTF.

The genes are TRBV27 and TRBJ2-7; 10 positions agree with TRBD2. Germline V gene data show CDR1 as MNHEY and CDR2 as SMNVEV (reference sequence). Trimming at V came to 3 bases and at J to 5 bases, leaving 10 bases not matched to a gene. This CDR3 has 16 residues. The DNA of the CDR3 is TGTGCCAGCAGTTTTTACGCTAGCGGGAGTTCGAACGAGCAGTACTTC. It codes for CASSFYASGSSNEQYF.

The chain uses TRBV19 and TRBJ1-1; D gene unclear. Germline assignment: CDR1 LNHDA and CDR2 SQIVND (reference sequence). V shed 5 bases and J shed 4 bases, with 14 bases lying between them. The CDR3 spans 14 residues. In DNA, the CDR3 is TGTGCCAGTAGTCCTCGTACCGGGAGCACTGAAGCTTTCTTT. It encodes CASSPRTGSTEAFF.

This chain links TRBV11-2 with TRBJ2-7; 9 nucleotides line up with TRBD2. This CDR3 has 15 residues. V shed 3 bases, J shed 5 bases, and the junction held 8 bases outside the gene matches. Germline V gives CDR1 SGHAT, CDR2 FQNNGV. Written as DNA, the CDR3 is TGTGCCAGCAGCTTCCGGGGACTAGCAGGGGACGAGCAGTACTTC. Its protein product is CASSFRGLAGDEQYF.

The chain couples TRBV28 to TRBJ1-2, with 9 bases lining up with TRBD1. The V segment lost 8 bases and the J segment 3 bases; nucleotides outside the gene matches: 10. Germline CDR1 MDHEN, CDR2 SYDVKM. The CDR3 contains 15 residues. CDR3 amino acids: CASGQGLFVDYGYTF. The CDR3 DNA reads TGTGCCAGCGGACAGGGGCTATTTGTTGACTATGGCTACACCTTC.

The chain employs TRBV27 and TRBJ2-5; tentatively, D is TRBD1 (5 bases). The germline V gene encodes CDR1 MNHEY and CDR2 SMNVEV (reference sequence). The CDR3 runs 13 residues. V shed 10 bases and J shed 5 bases, with 17 bases lying between them. The CDR3: CATRTRAWETQYF. CDR3 nucleotide sequence: TGTGCCACCCGGACCAGGGCTTGGGAGACCCAGTACTTC.

The genes are TRBV10-1 and TRBJ2-1; TRBD2 might be the D (8 bases). The germline V gene has CDR1 WNHNN and CDR2 SYGVQD (reference sequence). The CDR3 has 14 residues. V lost 2 bases and J lost 8, with 13 bases in between. CDR3 loop: CASSEPGGGDEQFF. In nucleotides, the CDR3 is TGCGCCAGCAGTGAGCCGGGAGGGGGCGATGAGCAGTTCTTC.

The chain links TRBV30 to TRBJ2-4, with a possible D match to TRBD1 (5 bases). Germline-derived CDR1 and CDR2 are GTSNPN and SVGIG (reference sequence). Trimming took off 5 bases at V and 8 bases at J, with 10 bases between the two ends. This CDR3 spans 11 amino acids. DNA for the CDR3: TGTGCCTGGGGTAGGGGTGACATTCAGTACTTC. Translation gives CAWGRGDIQYF.

This chain joins TRBV6-6 and TRBJ2-1, with 12 bases fitting TRBD2. The CDR3 has 15 residues. The V segment lost 5 bases and the J segment 7 bases; nucleotides outside the gene matches: 6. Per the germline V gene, CDR1 is MNHNY and CDR2 is SVGAGI (reference sequence). CDR3 nucleotide sequence: TGTGCCAGCAGTGACCGACTAGCGGGAGTAAATGAGCAGTTCTTC. Translation: CASSDRLAGVNEQFF.

The V gene is TRBV5-1, the J gene TRBJ2-2, with D maybe TRBD2 (6 bases). The V gene's germline CDR1 is SGHRS and CDR2 YFSETQ. This CDR3 is 16 amino acids long. V was pared by 5 bases and J by 0 bases, with 14 bases between. The CDR3 loop is CASSRTAGPNTGELFF. The CDR3 DNA reads as TGCGCCAGCAGTCGAACAGCGGGCCCGAACACCGGGGAGCTGTTTTTT. Variable domain in full (rest from reference TRBV5-1 and TRBJ2-2): KAGVTQTPRYLIKTRGQQVTLSCSPISGHRSVSWYQQTPGQGLQFLFEYFSETQRNKGNFPGRFSGRQFSNSRSEMNVSTLELGDSALYLCASSRTAGPNTGELFFGEGSRLTVL.

The chain uses TRBV6-6 and TRBJ2-7; D is undetermined. Between the trimmed V and J ends, which lost 0 bases and 1 base, there was a span of 4 bases. The CDR3 length is 13 residues. Germline CDR1 and CDR2: MNHNY and SVGAGI (reference sequence). CDR3 DNA sequence: TGTGCCAGCAGTTACTCACGATCCTACGAGCAGTACTTC. It is translated as CASSYSRSYEQYF.

V is TRBV10-3 and J is TRBJ2-1; the D gene is possibly TRBD2 (5 bases). Germline CDR1 reads ENHRY; CDR2 reads SYGVKD. Trimming removed 0 bases at V and 2 bases at J, with 5 bases between. The CDR3 length is 14 residues. The CDR3 here is CAISESAAYNEQFF. DNA for the CDR3: TGTGCCATCAGTGAGTCAGCGGCCTACAATGAGCAGTTCTTC.

The rearrangement uses TRBV19 and TRBJ2-3; TRBD1 is a possible D gene (5 bases). V lost 6 bases, J lost 2 bases, and 15 bases lay in between. This CDR3 has 15 residues. Germline CDR1 is LNHDA and CDR2 is SQIVND (reference sequence). The CDR3 region has the DNA TGTGCCAGTAGAGAAACAGGTTCCTTCACAGATACGCAGTATTTT. Its translation is CASRETGSFTDTQYF.

The chain has TRBV15 and TRBJ2-7; 7 positions agree with TRBD2. V was pared by 2 bases and J by 6 bases, with 13 bases of the junction left unmatched. CDR3 length: 16 amino acids. The V gene's germline CDR1 is LNHNV and CDR2 YYDKDF (reference sequence). The CDR3 spells CATSRKLAGAPGEQYF. The CDR3 region has the DNA TGTGCCACCAGCAGAAAATTAGCGGGCGCGCCGGGCGAGCAGTACTTC. The full variable domain, with the rest looked up from reference TRBV15 and TRBJ2-7, is DAMVIQNPRYQVTQFGKPVTLSCSQTLNHNVMYWYQQKSSQAPKLLFHYYDKDFNNEADTPDNFQSRRPNTSFCFLDIRSPGLGDTAMYLCATSRKLAGAPGEQYFGPGTRLTVT.

CDR3 coding DNA: TGTGCCAGCAGCTCCGCAGGGGGGAATACGCAGTATTTT. Translating gives CASSSAGGNTQYF. This chain joins TRBV7-9 and TRBJ2-3, with D perhaps matching TRBD1 (7 bases). Germline-derived CDR1 and CDR2 are SEHNR and FQNEAQ (reference sequence). The CDR3 extends over 13 amino acids. The V end lost 4 bases, the J end lost 7 bases, and 12 bases lay between the germline ends.